The 15 T cell receptor beta chains listed next were all sequenced from one sample in a study of blood T cell repertoires in COVID-19. TCRdb keeps only in-frame clones here, not all; method: immunoSEQ multiplex PCR. This sample carries around 60,000 clones, almost 90% of them seen once, and the ten largest clones take about an eighth. Material: peripheral blood. These receptors came from a man aged 55-75 years with active COVID-19.

The chain employs TRBV30 and TRBJ1-2, with D possibly matching TRBD1 (6 bases). Germline V gene lookup returns CDR1 GTSNPN and CDR2 SVGIG (reference sequence). This CDR3 spans 11 amino acids. With 6 bases removed from V and 6 bases from J, the gap between germline ends came to 11 bases. The CDR3 sequence is CACRNRDGYTF. In DNA, the CDR3 is TGTGCCTGCCGGAACAGGGATGGCTACACCTTC.

This chain connects TRBV5-6 to TRBJ2-3, with D perhaps TRBD1 (8 bases). The length of the CDR3 is 15 residues. Looked up from germline, CDR1 is SGHDT and CDR2 is YYEEEE. Trimming removed 5 bases at V and 4 bases at J, with 17 bases between. The CDR3 DNA follows: TGTGCCAGCAGAAGGACAGGGAGGGGGGCAGATACGCAGTATTTT. It codes for CASRRTGRGADTQYF.

The chain carries TRBV28 and TRBJ2-7; D may be TRBD1 (5 bases). This CDR3 is 17 amino acids long. The germline V gene encodes CDR1 MDHEN and CDR2 SYDVKM. The V end lost 2 bases, the J end lost 0 bases, and 17 bases lay between the germline ends. The CDR3 protein is CASSLQGSGLSSYEQYF. CDR3 DNA: TGTGCCAGCAGTTTACAGGGCTCCGGTTTAAGCTCCTACGAGCAGTACTTC.

The chain is built from TRBV5-1 and TRBJ2-7; D not certain. The germline CDR1 and CDR2 sequences are SGHRS and YFSETQ. This CDR3 is built from 15 residues. Trimming stripped 1 base from V and 4 bases from J, with 15 bases between. The CDR3, as DNA: TGCGCCAGCAGCTTGACCCCCATGAGCCCTTACGAGCAGTACTTC. It codes for CASSLTPMSPYEQYF.

The CDR3 nucleotides read TGTGCCACCAGCAGCCTAGGACAGGGAGACTCTGGGGCCAACGTCCTGACTTTC. Translation gives CATSSLGQGDSGANVLTF. The rearrangement uses TRBV15 and TRBJ2-6; TRBD1 matches at 8 bases. The CDR3 contains 18 residues. CDR1 LNHNV and CDR2 YYDKDF come from the germline V gene (reference sequence). Trimming at V came to 3 bases and at J to 0 bases, leaving 7 bases not matched to a gene.

This rearrangement joins TRBV6-6 to TRBJ2-4; 7 nucleotides agree with TRBD1. V gave up 7 bases and J gave up 6 bases; unmatched junction bases: 9. There are 14 residues in the CDR3. Germline lookup yields CDR1 MNHNY and CDR2 SVGAGI (reference sequence). The CDR3 coding sequence is TGTGCCAGCACCTCCACAGGGGTGGGAAACATTCAGTACTTC. It encodes CASTSTGVGNIQYF.

The V and J genes are TRBV19 and TRBJ2-3, with 10 bases lining up with TRBD2. V was pared by 4 bases and J by 2 bases, with 6 bases of the junction left unmatched. CDR3 length: 16 amino acids. Germline loops: CDR1 LNHDA, CDR2 SQIVND (reference sequence). The CDR3 DNA reads TGTGCCAGTAGTACCCTAGCGGGGGTCCTCACAGATACGCAGTATTTT. This gives the protein CASSTLAGVLTDTQYF.

A single count supports this clone. V and J are TRBV6-5 and TRBJ2-7; D ambiguous. CDR3 size: 13 residues. V shed 0 bases and J shed 4 bases, with 7 bases lying between them. Germline assignment: CDR1 MNHEY and CDR2 SVGAGI. DNA of the CDR3: TGTGCCAGCAGTTACTCCACCGGGTACGAGCAGTACTTC. This translates into CASSYSTGYEQYF.

V and J are TRBV19 and TRBJ1-2; 7 nucleotides line up with TRBD1. This CDR3 region has 15 residues. In germline, CDR1 is LNHDA, CDR2 SQIVND (reference sequence). V lost 4 bases and J lost 4; bases outside the gene matches: 9. The CDR3 sequence is CASSTLDDRAYGYTF. The DNA of the CDR3 is TGTGCCAGTAGTACGTTGGACGACAGGGCCTATGGCTACACCTTC.

This clone appeared once. The J gene is TRBJ2-7, the V gene TRBV6-2 or TRBV6-3; the D gene is possibly TRBD1 (8 bases). CDR3 length: 15 amino acids. The V end lost 5 bases, the J end lost 5 bases, and 19 bases lay between the germline ends. Looked up from germline, CDR1 is MNHEY and CDR2 is SVGEGT. CDR3: CASSGDYRGKDEQYF. CDR3 coding DNA: TGTGCCAGCAGTGGGGACTACAGGGGGAAGGACGAGCAGTACTTC.

This chain connects TRBV25-1 to TRBJ1-1; D gene unclear. The CDR3 is 11 residues long. The V end was cut by 7 bases, the J end by 9 bases, with 12 bases between. CDR1 is MGHDK, CDR2 SYGVNS, per germline. The CDR3 here is CASTGGNKAFF. The CDR3 bases are TGTGCCAGCACGGGAGGGAATAAAGCTTTCTTT.

This clone was recorded only once. The rearrangement links TRBV9 to TRBJ2-5, with D possibly being TRBD2 (6 bases). Deletions cut 0 bases from V and 4 bases from J, with 13 bases between. Germline V gene lookup returns CDR1 SGDLS and CDR2 YYNGEE. The CDR3 loop spans 15 amino acids. The CDR3 region is CASSVAPGEAETQYF. DNA of the CDR3: TGTGCCAGCAGCGTAGCCCCGGGAGAGGCAGAGACCCAGTACTTC.

This clone appeared once. The chain couples TRBV2 to TRBJ1-2; perhaps TRBD1 as D (5 bases). This CDR3 is built from 15 residues. Germline V CDR1 and CDR2: SNHLY, FYNNEI. V was trimmed by 5 bases and J by 1 base, leaving 14 bases between them. The CDR3 is CASSNSPGVNYGYTF. In DNA, the CDR3 is TGTGCCAGCAGTAACTCGCCGGGGGTTAACTATGGCTACACCTTC.

The rearrangement uses TRBV18 and TRBJ2-3; possible D gene TRBD1, 6 bases. Germline V gives CDR1 KGHSH, CDR2 LQKENI. Trimming removed 0 bases from V and 3 bases from J, with 13 bases in between. This CDR3 is 16 amino acids long. The CDR3 spells CASSPPNRVWTDTQYF. The CDR3 bases are TGTGCCAGCTCACCACCGAACAGGGTCTGGACAGATACGCAGTATTTT. Variable domain in full (rest from reference TRBV18 and TRBJ2-3): NAGVMQNPRHLVRRRGQEARLRCSPMKGHSHVYWYRQLPEEGLKFMVYLQKENIIDESGMPKERFSAEFPKEGPSILRIQQVVRGDSAAYFCASSPPNRVWTDTQYFGPGTRLTVL.

This rearrangement joins TRBV14 to TRBJ2-7; a weak D match, TRBD1 (5 bases). Trimming left V 4 bases short and J 7 bases short, with 20 bases between. The germline V gene encodes CDR1 SGHDN and CDR2 FVKESK. The CDR3 length is 15 residues. Here the CDR3 DNA reads TGTGCCAGCAGCCCTACCCAGGGTCCTAAGGGGGAGCAGTACTTC. Its translation: CASSPTQGPKGEQYF.